The 13 T cell receptor beta chains below were found in one sample sequenced in a study of T cell repertoires in cytomegalovirus infection. TCRdb used MiXCR to reprocess the reads, holding one entry per CDR3 protein. The sample lists about 770,000 distinct CDR3 sequences, 29% occurring once. Their cognate antigens are unknown. Sample: cultured CD8+ T cells from PBMCs, taken from culture after CMV antigen stimulation. Every receptor here comes from a human donor in good health (CMV status not recorded). Some clones in this sample may be carry-over from other donors' samples.

CDR3 nucleotide sequence: TGTGCCAGCGGTTTCATGGGAAGCACAGATACGCAGTATTTT. Translating it yields CASGFMGSTDTQYF. The chain employs TRBV6-2 or TRBV6-3 and TRBJ2-3; D call uncertain. CDR3 length: 14 amino acids. CDR1 is MNHEY and CDR2 is SVGEGT in the germline V gene. The V and J ends lost 8 bases and 0 bases respectively, with 12 bases between them.

This clonotype was counted at least ten times. The chain recombines TRBV7-8 with TRBJ1-2, with 8 bases identical to TRBD1. The germline V gene encodes CDR1 SGHVS and CDR2 FQNEAQ. V was clipped by 1 base and J by 4 bases; unmatched bases: 5. CDR3 size: 15 residues. CDR3 in DNA: TGTGCCAGCAGCTTAGGGGGACAGGCTACCTATGGCTACACCTTC. This encodes CASSLGGQATYGYTF. The full variable domain, with the rest looked up from reference TRBV7-8 and TRBJ1-2, is GAGVSQSPRYKVAKRGQDVALRCDPISGHVSLFWYQQALGQGPEFLTYFQNEAQLDKSGLPSDRFFAERPEGSVSTLKIQRTQQEDSAVYLCASSLGGQATYGYTFGSGTRLTVV.

This clonotype was observed a handful of times. The chain uses TRBV29-1 and TRBJ2-1; the match to TRBD1 covers 7 bases. Germline V gene sequence: CDR1 SQVTM, CDR2 ANQGSEA. Trimming at V came to 7 bases and at J to 6 bases, leaving 6 bases not matched to a gene. The CDR3 is 12 amino acids. CDR3 coding DNA: TGCAGCGGCGACAGGGTCGGCAATGAGCAGTTCTTC. This encodes CSGDRVGNEQFF.

V usage is TRBV11-3 and J usage is TRBJ2-2; no definite D call. Germline lookup yields CDR1 SGHNT and CDR2 YENEEA. CDR3 length: 14 amino acids. The germline V and J ends were trimmed by 5 bases and 5 bases, with 12 bases remaining between them. CDR3 sequence: CASSPMDPTGELFF. Written as DNA, the CDR3 is TGTGCCAGCAGCCCGATGGACCCAACCGGGGAGCTGTTTTTT.

The chain links TRBV5-6 to TRBJ2-5; TRBD1 matches 10 bases. From germline, CDR1 is SGHDT and CDR2 YYEEEE. CDR3 size: 16 residues. Trimming cost V 5 bases and J 9 bases; bases outside gene matches: 16. The CDR3 protein is CASSMIPGQGTFSQYF. The CDR3 coding sequence is TGTGCCAGCAGTATGATTCCGGGACAGGGGACCTTTTCCCAGTACTTC.

CDR3 in amino acids: CASSQRGGYQETQYF. The CDR3 DNA is TGTGCCAGCAGCCAGCGGGGGGGGTACCAAGAGACCCAGTACTTC. The rearrangement links TRBV7-8 to TRBJ2-5, with 10 nucleotides matching TRBD2. The CDR3 sequence is 15 residues long. Trimming cost V 5 bases and J 0 bases; bases outside gene matches: 3. Germline CDR1 is SGHVS and CDR2 is FQNEAQ.

The V and J genes are TRBV2 and TRBJ2-7; weak D call: TRBD1 (6 bases). The CDR3 loop spans 13 amino acids. Germline values: CDR1 SNHLY, CDR2 FYNNEI. Between the trimmed V and J ends, which lost 10 bases and 3 bases, there was a span of 16 bases. CDR3 residues: CATRETGFYEQYF. Written as DNA, the CDR3 is TGTGCCACCAGGGAAACAGGGTTCTACGAGCAGTACTTC.

The J gene is TRBJ2-5, the V gene TRBV12-3 or TRBV12-4, with 8 bases fitting TRBD1. The CDR3 is 14 amino acids. With V trimmed by 5 bases and J by 7 bases, 9 bases remained unmatched. The CDR3 here is CASSPRTGWWTQYF. The CDR3 DNA reads TGTGCCAGCAGTCCCCGGACAGGGTGGTGGACCCAGTACTTC.

V is TRBV6-6 and J is TRBJ2-2; the D call may be TRBD1 or TRBD2 (5 bases each). CDR3 length: 16 amino acids. Trimming took 6 bases from V and 5 from J, leaving 19 bases between them. Germline V gene lookup returns CDR1 MNHNY and CDR2 SVGAGI (reference sequence). The CDR3 region has the DNA TGTGCCAGCAGCCCCGTTTGGGGGTTGTTAACCGGGGAGCTGTTTTTT. It codes for CASSPVWGLLTGELFF.

The chain employs TRBV6-2 or TRBV6-3 and TRBJ2-1; 16 nucleotides line up with TRBD2. In germline, CDR1 is MNHEY, CDR2 SVGEGT. The V and J ends lost 7 bases and 3 bases, in that order; junction bases with no gene match: 9. The CDR3 runs 18 residues. In nucleotides, the CDR3 is TGTGCCAGCAACCGGGGACTAGCGGGGGGGCCTGGCTACAATGAGCAGTTCTTC. This translates into CASNRGLAGGPGYNEQFF.

This chain links TRBV19 with TRBJ1-1, with a weak D call TRBD1 (6 bases). Germline CDR1 is LNHDA and CDR2 is SQIVND (reference sequence). The CDR3 is 16 residues long. V shed 2 bases and J shed 1 base, with 14 bases lying between them. The CDR3 DNA follows: TGTGCCAGTAGTATAACAGGGAACCCGCCGAACACTGAAGCTTTCTTT. Encoded protein: CASSITGNPPNTEAFF. Using reference TRBV19 and TRBJ1-1 for the parts outside the CDR3, the full variable domain is DGGITQSPKYLFRKEGQNVTLSCEQNLNHDAMYWYRQDPGQGLRLIYYSQIVNDFQKGDIAEGYSVSREKKESFPLTVTSAQKNPTAFYLCASSITGNPPNTEAFFGQGTRLTVV.

The chain recombines TRBV6-1 with TRBJ1-5; D is unresolved. Germline CDR1 MNHNS, CDR2 SASEGT. This CDR3 has 12 residues. This chain's CDR3 is CAVTVDNQPQHF. The DNA of the CDR3 is TGTGCTGTAACGGTAGACAATCAGCCCCAGCATTTT.

V and J are TRBV6-1 and TRBJ2-7, with a possible D match to TRBD1 (5 bases). CDR1 and CDR2 (germline): MNHNS, SASEGT. The CDR3 has 14 residues. Trimming left V 0 bases short and J 4 bases short, with 10 bases between. CDR3 DNA: TGTGCCAGCAGTGAAGCCAGGGTCCGATACGAGCAGTACTTC. Protein product: CASSEARVRYEQYF.